The clone carrying this TCR beta chain appeared once. Germline CDR1 is SGHRS and CDR2 is YFSETQ. This CDR3 spans 18 amino acids. V lost 1 base and J lost 3; bases outside the gene matches: 11. Data came from immunoSEQ multiplex PCR; TCRdb stores just in-frame clones and leaves some out. The table includes roughly 280,000 clones, under 90% detected once. This sample stems from a study of blood T cell repertoires in COVID-19. About the research overall: Samples representing acute and convalescent COVID-19 were sourced from the United States, Italy and Spain.

This sequence was found in a man aged 45 to 65 with acute or convalescent COVID-19. Specimen: peripheral blood. J is TRBJ2-7 and V is TRBV5-1; 12 bases fit TRBD2. The CDR3 reads CASSLSPSSGGAFYEQYF. DNA of the CDR3: TGCGCCAGCAGCTTGTCCCCGTCTAGCGGGGGGGCCTTCTACGAGCAGTACTTC. The full variable domain, with the rest looked up from reference TRBV5-1 and TRBJ2-7, is KAGVTQTPRYLIKTRGQQVTLSCSPISGHRSVSWYQQTPGQGLQFLFEYFSETQRNKGNFPGRFSGRQFSNSRSEMNVSTLELGDSALYLCASSLSPSSGGAFYEQYFGPGTRLTVT.